The clone carrying this T cell receptor (beta chain) was picked up a small number of times. The source of the sample is a study of CD8 T cells in Susac syndrome. Trimming left V 4 bases short and J 1 base short, with 7 bases between. The CDR3 sequence is 12 residues long. Per the germline V gene, CDR1 is DFQATT and CDR2 is SNEGSKA (reference sequence). RNA, at about 0.45 to 1 ug, was reverse transcribed with random hexamers. Amplification of TCR beta CDR3 was carried out by immunoSEQ multiplex PCR, which covered 54 Vbeta and 13 Jbeta segments. From the immunoSEQ multiplex PCR reads, TCRdb called clonotypes with MiXCR, one entry per CDR3 protein. The sample yields 100,000 or so distinct CDR3 sequences, just under 95% seen once.

The chain employs TRBV20-1 and TRBJ1-1, with D unresolved. This sequence originates from a human donor with Susac syndrome. The sequenced sample consisted of CD4+ T cells from PBMCs. The CDR3 DNA reads as TGCAGTGCTATTCCGGGGAACACTGAAGCTTTCTTT. Protein: CSAIPGNTEAFF.